This TCR beta chain was observed in a study of blood T cell repertoires in COVID-19 (dated by TCRdb to the early 2020s). A note on the overall study: Collaborator samples came from the United States, Italy and Spain and covered acute and convalescent phases of COVID-19. The material from the prospective study consisted of cDNA or gDNA derived from T cells, B-cell-depleted T cells, or PBMCs. Deeply sampled blood TCRbeta repertoires from subjects exposed to, actively infected with, or recovered from COVID-19 were included in the dataset. The repertoires were released in a freely available public database meant as a resource for research on the immune response to SARS-CoV-2. The samples were drawn from two sources: the first 160 participants of the ongoing ImmuneRACE study, and 1,200 or so subjects contributed by 6 global collaborators. Sample metadata almost always included a de-identified subject ID, COVID-19 status, age in years and sex. Where available, HLA class I and class II types were obtained from metadata supplied by the sample provider rather than from assay-based typing. Beyond this particular receptor, the publication reports: How much clinical and demographic metadata was included differed by source and by participant, and the metadata was provided uncurated.

As regards this clone: What this receptor recognizes is not known. It has no much larger one-base neighbor in the sample; base qualities were not kept.

The immunoSEQ Assay, a bias-controlled multiplex PCR, was used to amplify TCRbeta CDR3 regions from genomic DNA. The source study handled its data this way. The number of nucleated cells in each sample was estimated from the amplification of reference gene primers within the assay. To quantify the absolute abundance of each unique TCRbeta CDR3 rearrangement, sequence reads were collapsed and filtered. Productive Simpson clonality was computed per sample as the square root of Simpson's diversity index over productive rearrangements. Drawn from immuneACCESS, this table holds only the in-frame rearrangements with V and J called that TCRdb kept. Clones are partly lost; checked studies trace under half to an unresolved V gene and leave the rest unexplained. V and J calls and clone size are as listed in that table; D and trimming were resolved from the DNA. The sample table holds 200,000 to 250,000 clones, of which around 82% were seen once. The ten largest clones capture 2.9% of the sample.

The collaborating institutions used their own protocols to collect whole blood in K2EDTA tubes. Collaborator samples were shipped for TCRbeta analysis as frozen whole blood, isolated PBMCs, or DNA extracted from either sample type. Its CDR3 holds 17 amino acids, cysteine through phenylalanine. The entry retains the CDR3 DNA only, 51 bases that are in frame from base 1. Based on the germline V gene (reference sequence), the CDR1 and CDR2 sequences are SEHNR and FQNEAQ. A distance of 17 bases separates the germline ends of V and J, which lose 5 bases and 0 bases respectively. The sequence came from a man aged 45 to 65 with active or convalescent COVID-19. The rearrangement joined TRBV7-9 to TRBJ1-3; the D gene cannot be named for sure. Sequencing input: peripheral blood. CDR3 reads: CASSPPGVIASGNTIYF. The sequence in DNA is TGTGCCAGCAGCCCCCCCGGGGTTATTGCCTCTGGAAACACCATATATTTT.